This is a list of T cell receptor beta chains from one sample in a study of blood T cells in healthy people across ages. TCRdb redid the calling of the 5' RACE reads with MiXCR, one entry per CDR3 protein. Seen here are fewer than 1.5 million distinct CDR3 sequences, 40% to 50% observed once, and the top ten hold under 8%. Sequencing was performed on blood. These receptors came from a young woman in good health. The CDR3 runs from the conserved cysteine through the conserved F or W.

>TRBV6-1|15|TRBJ1-1
CASSQVSGWNTEAFF
>TRBV7-9|13|TRBJ2-7
CASSLRTGSEQYF
>TRBV29-1|16|TRBJ2-1
CSVPSGGPSSYNEQFF
>TRBV2|17|TRBJ1-6
CASSELHSPSDGSPLHF
>TRBV6-2/TRBV6-3|15|TRBJ2-5
CASSQGSHGYNEQYF
>TRBV7-2|14|TRBJ2-2
CASSRDYGTGELFF
>TRBV10-3|14|TRBJ1-4
CAIRSHATNEKLFF
>TRBV6-1|19|TRBJ2-3
CASRAMGRVSGWDRDTQYF
>TRBV20-1|15|TRBJ1-2
CSARGLQRENYGYTF
>TRBV3-1|16|TRBJ2-3
CASSQEGGGPTDTQYF
>TRBV7-6|15|TRBJ2-3
CASSLLGPPADTQYF
>TRBV4-1|14|TRBJ1-2
CASSQENRDYGYTF
>TRBV7-9|15|TRBJ1-1
CASSPLGQLNTEAFF
>TRBV12-5|19|TRBJ2-3
CASGLVGGLAGPHTDTRYF
>TRBV6-5|14|TRBJ2-7
CASSYGGGGNEQYF
>TRBV29-1|14|TRBJ2-5
CSVEGGGGINEQYF
>TRBV7-9|17|TRBJ2-5
CASSLTASGTAYNEQYF
>TRBV29-1|12|TRBJ2-7
CSTTSGSYEQYF
>TRBV5-1|16|TRBJ2-7
CASSFEAGVLSYEQYF
>TRBV27|14|TRBJ1-5
CATQDRVGNQPQHF
>TRBV6-6|12|TRBJ2-1
CASSYTPSEQFF
>TRBV6-1|15|TRBJ2-3
CASSESMVPTDTQYF
>TRBV27|14|TRBJ1-2
CASSLSLQVGGYTF
>TRBV7-9|14|TRBJ2-1
CASSFSGRTNEQFF
>TRBV20-1|15|TRBJ2-1
CSASSGTSGSNEQFF
>TRBV2|15|TRBJ2-2
CASYRRRTVDGELFF
>TRBV20-1|16|TRBJ1-6
CSARDETGSYNSPLHF
>TRBV20-1|16|TRBJ2-3
CSAPHPGQGPPDTQYF
>TRBV4-1|16|TRBJ1-1
CASSQDSGWVDAEAFF
>TRBV3-1|15|TRBJ2-7
CASTPGPEVTYEQYF
>TRBV2|13|TRBJ2-7
CASQLAVQTEQYF
>TRBV20-1|12|TRBJ2-3
CSALTSPDTQYF
>TRBV20-1|16|TRBJ2-6
CSARALAWDGANVLTF